The 19 T cell receptor beta chains given below trace back to one sample, sequenced in a study of T cells in Graves' hyperthyroidism and ophthalmopathy. Amplification of TCR beta CDR3 regions was performed using RNA transcripts as template. When the TCR CDR3 underwent first-round RT-PCR, the HTBI primer set was used. One entry per CDR3 protein results from TCRdb running MiXCR on the multiplex PCR reads. The repertoire holds hundreds of thousands of distinct CDR3 sequences, with about a sixth as singletons. The sequencing input was blood. These receptors came from a young woman with Graves' ophthalmopathy.

This chain joins TRBV6-1 and TRBJ1-2, with 7 positions matching TRBD1. The CDR3 has 14 residues. After removal of 6 bases from V and 7 bases from J, the junction contained 11 bases not matched to a gene. Per germline, CDR1 MNHNS and CDR2 SASEGT. CDR3 sequence reads: CASRKGQTSVGYTF. DNA for the CDR3: TGTGCCAGCAGAAAGGGACAGACTTCTGTTGGCTACACCTTC.

This clonotype came up many times. This chain uses TRBV5-6 with TRBJ2-5, with 10 bases matching TRBD1. CDR1 and CDR2 (germline): SGHDT, YYEEEE. The CDR3 is made up of 15 amino acids. The J segment lost 2 bases and the V segment lost 3 bases, leaving 4 bases of the junction unmatched. The CDR3: CASSSDRGGQETQYF. In DNA, the CDR3 is TGTGCCAGCAGCTCGGACAGGGGGGGACAAGAGACCCAGTACTTC.

In this sample, this clonotype turned up many times. This CDR3 is CASSYMAGGEQEQFF. The DNA for the CDR3 is TGTGCCAGCAGTTATATGGCGGGAGGAGAACAAGAGCAGTTCTTC. This sequence joins TRBV6-2 or TRBV6-3 and TRBJ2-1, with 8 bases matching TRBD2. This CDR3 spans 15 amino acids. CDR1 MNHEY and CDR2 SVGEGT come from the germline V gene. J was trimmed by 10 bases and V by 3 bases; bases with no gene match: 11.

This sequence joins TRBV20-1 and TRBJ1-2, with 8 bases fitting TRBD1. There are 13 residues in the CDR3. V dropped 6 bases and J dropped 4; count of bases not matched to a gene: 7. Germline V gives CDR1 DFQATT, CDR2 SNEGSKA (reference sequence). The DNA of the CDR3 is TGCAGTGCCCTAGACAGGGGCAGCTATGGCTACACCTTC. Its translation: CSALDRGSYGYTF.

This clonotype was seen many times. The V and J genes are TRBV9 and TRBJ1-4; no clear D gene. Germline V gives CDR1 SGDLS, CDR2 YYNGEE. Trimming took 4 bases from V and 8 from J, leaving 3 bases between them. The CDR3 runs to 10 residues. The CDR3 DNA is TGTGCCAGCAGCTGGGAAAAACTGTTTTTT. It is translated as CASSWEKLFF.

This clonotype was counted between two and nine times. A much larger clone lies a single base off, so this may be a read error. This rearrangement joins TRBV24-1 to TRBJ2-5, with D hard to call. Germline lookup yields CDR1 KGHDR and CDR2 SFDVKD. V gave up 3 bases and J gave up 3 bases, with 10 bases separating them. CDR3 length: 14 residues. CDR3 amino acids: CATSDKGWKETQYF. In DNA, the CDR3 is TGTGCCACCAGTGATAAGGGCTGGAAAGAGACCCAGTACTTC.

This clonotype has at least ten counts. The J gene is TRBJ1-3, the V gene TRBV28, with TRBD1 matching over 7 bases. Per germline, CDR1 MDHEN and CDR2 SYDVKM. Unmatched junction bases numbered 8, after V lost 3 bases and J lost 0 bases. This CDR3 is 17 amino acids long. The CDR3 here is CASSFVGQTLSGNTIYF. The CDR3 region has the DNA TGTGCCAGCAGTTTTGTGGGACAGACCCTCTCTGGAAACACCATATATTTT.

This clonotype has ten or more counts. The V call is TRBV29-1, the J call TRBJ2-3, with D perhaps matching TRBD2 (6 bases). There are 15 residues in the CDR3. V lost 4 bases, J lost 1 base, and 15 bases lay in between. Germline loops: CDR1 SQVTM, CDR2 ANQGSEA. The CDR3 DNA follows: TGCAGCGTTGCGGCGGGATCCTATGGCACAGATACGCAGTATTTT. Translation: CSVAAGSYGTDTQYF.

This clonotype occurred many times. This chain uses TRBV14 with TRBJ1-1; perhaps TRBD1 as D (5 bases). V was shortened by 4 bases and J by 5 bases, with 23 bases between the two germline ends. Germline values: CDR1 SGHDN, CDR2 FVKESK. The CDR3 loop spans 17 amino acids. The CDR3 sequence: CASSLGGTYPRTTEAFF. Here the CDR3 DNA reads TGTGCCAGCAGCCTGGGGGGGACCTACCCCCGGACGACTGAAGCTTTCTTT.

This clonotype was counted at least ten times. CDR3 sequence reads: CATHRGSGNTIYF. The CDR3 DNA sequence: TGTGCCACTCATCGTGGCTCTGGAAACACCATATATTTT. The V call is TRBV30, the J call TRBJ1-3; D not certain. Germline V gene lookup returns CDR1 GTSNPN and CDR2 SVGIG (reference sequence). This CDR3 has 13 amino acids. Trimming cost V 8 bases and J 0 bases, with 11 bases left between them.

This clonotype was recorded at least ten times. The chain employs TRBV19 and TRBJ1-1; 7 bases fit TRBD1. Germline CDR1 and CDR2: LNHDA and SQIVND (reference sequence). The CDR3 covers 15 residues. Trimming took 4 bases from V and 0 from J; bases not matched to a gene: 5. The DNA of the CDR3 is TGTGCCAGTAGTAGACCGGGACAGATGAACACTGAAGCTTTCTTT. As protein: CASSRPGQMNTEAFF. The whole variable domain, remainder taken from reference TRBV19 and TRBJ1-1, is DGGITQSPKYLFRKEGQNVTLSCEQNLNHDAMYWYRQDPGQGLRLIYYSQIVNDFQKGDIAEGYSVSREKKESFPLTVTSAQKNPTAFYLCASSRPGQMNTEAFFGQGTRLTVV.

This clonotype showed up many times. This sequence joins TRBV5-1 and TRBJ2-5; 9 bases line up with TRBD2. Germline CDR1 and CDR2: SGHRS and YFSETQ. The V and J ends lost 4 bases and 5 bases, in that order; junction bases with no gene match: 12. The CDR3 runs to 16 residues. The CDR3 region is CASSRVLTSGFETQYF. In nucleotides, the CDR3 is TGCGCCAGCAGCCGGGTCCTAACTAGCGGGTTCGAGACCCAGTACTTC.

This clonotype was picked up many times. The genes are TRBV5-1 and TRBJ2-7; 8 bases agree with TRBD1. The CDR3 sequence is 14 residues long. The V gene end was trimmed by 4 bases and the J gene end by 2 bases; junction bases not matched to a gene: 5. Germline-derived CDR1 and CDR2 are SGHRS and YFSETQ. The CDR3 reads CASSTGQAAYEQYF. The CDR3, as DNA: TGCGCCAGCAGCACGGGACAGGCCGCCTACGAGCAGTACTTC. Using reference TRBV5-1 and TRBJ2-7 for the parts outside the CDR3, the full variable domain is KAGVTQTPRYLIKTRGQQVTLSCSPISGHRSVSWYQQTPGQGLQFLFEYFSETQRNKGNFPGRFSGRQFSNSRSEMNVSTLELGDSALYLCASSTGQAAYEQYFGPGTRLTVT.

This clonotype was found a few times. The gene calls are TRBV5-5 and TRBJ2-7; the D is unclear. This CDR3 has 14 residues. Looked up from germline, CDR1 is SGHKS and CDR2 is YYEKEE (reference sequence). V was cut by 0 bases and J by 3 bases, with 10 bases left in between. CDR3 coding DNA: TGTGCCAGCAGCTTGGACAGTTATATCTACGAGCAGTACTTC. Protein sequence: CASSLDSYIYEQYF.

This clonotype was recorded at least ten times. The rearrangement uses TRBV7-8 and TRBJ2-5; 7 nucleotides line up with TRBD2. The junction had 2 bases not matched to a gene; V was cut back by 2 bases and J by 2 bases. The CDR3 is made up of 14 amino acids. CDR1 and CDR2 (germline): SGHVS, FQNEAQ. CDR3 residues: CASSLFGGQETQYF. The CDR3 DNA sequence: TGTGCCAGCAGCTTATTCGGGGGGCAAGAGACCCAGTACTTC.

This clonotype was seen ten or more times. J is TRBJ1-5 and V is TRBV28; 7 positions match TRBD1. Germline V lookup: CDR1 MDHEN, CDR2 SYDVKM. Germline trimming cut 2 bases from V and 4 bases from J; bases unmatched to any gene: 5. CDR3 length: 15 amino acids. Here the CDR3 reads CASSLRTGGNQPQHF. CDR3 nucleotide sequence: TGTGCCAGCAGTTTACGGACAGGTGGTAATCAGCCCCAGCATTTT. The complete variable domain, with remaining parts taken from reference TRBV28 and TRBJ1-5, reads DVKVTQSSRYLVKRTGEKVFLECVQDMDHENMFWYRQDPGLGLRLIYFSYDVKMKEKGDIPEGYSVSREKKERFSLILESASTNQTSMYLCASSLRTGGNQPQHFGDGTRLSIL.

This clonotype occurred many times. The chain is built from TRBV7-9 and TRBJ2-3; 7 bases map to TRBD1. V was pared by 5 bases and J by 2 bases, with 10 bases of the junction left unmatched. The CDR3 sequence is 16 residues long. The germline CDR1 and CDR2 sequences are SEHNR and FQNEAQ (reference sequence). The CDR3 region has the DNA TGTGCCAGCAGCCCCAAAGGGACAGCTATCACAGATACGCAGTATTTT. Its protein is CASSPKGTAITDTQYF.

This clonotype was observed at least ten times. The gene calls are TRBV20-1 and TRBJ2-3; 7 bases are shared with TRBD2. The CDR3 extends over 16 amino acids. The germline V gene has CDR1 DFQATT and CDR2 SNEGSKA (reference sequence). The J segment lost 2 bases and the V segment lost 5 bases, leaving 13 bases of the junction unmatched. The CDR3 DNA sequence: TGCAGTGCTCATCCGGGACTACCTCTTTCCACAGATACGCAGTATTTT. Translation gives CSAHPGLPLSTDTQYF.

There are many counts of this clonotype. The chain has TRBV20-1 and TRBJ2-7; D perhaps matches TRBD1 (5 bases). V was clipped by 0 bases and J by 4 bases, with 13 bases between them. The CDR3 has 14 amino acids. The germline V gene encodes CDR1 DFQATT and CDR2 SNEGSKA (reference sequence). DNA for the CDR3: TGCAGTGCTAGAGATCAACCACAGGTTTACGAGCAGTACTTC. This sequence encodes CSARDQPQVYEQYF.